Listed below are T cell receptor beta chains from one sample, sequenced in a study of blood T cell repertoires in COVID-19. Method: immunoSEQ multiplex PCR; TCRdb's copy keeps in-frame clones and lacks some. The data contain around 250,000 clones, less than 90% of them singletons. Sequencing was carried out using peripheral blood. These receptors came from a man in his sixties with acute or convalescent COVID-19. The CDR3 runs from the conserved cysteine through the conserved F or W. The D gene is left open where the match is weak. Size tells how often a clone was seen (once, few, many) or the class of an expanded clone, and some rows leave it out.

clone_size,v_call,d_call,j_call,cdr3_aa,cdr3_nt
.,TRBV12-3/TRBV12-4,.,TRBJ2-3,CASSLTGTQYF,TGTGCCAGCAGTTTAACGGGTACGCAGTATTTT
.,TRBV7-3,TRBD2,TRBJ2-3,CASSSPGAGGNTDTQYF,TGTGCCAGCAGCTCCCCGGGGGCGGGAGGGAACACAGATACGCAGTATTTT
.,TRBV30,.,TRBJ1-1,CAWTPALGVNTEAFF,TGTGCCTGGACCCCGGCCCTCGGGGTAAACACTGAAGCTTTCTTT
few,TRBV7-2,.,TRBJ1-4,CASSLDYGEKLFF,TGTGCCAGCAGCTTAGATTACGGTGAAAAACTGTTTTTT
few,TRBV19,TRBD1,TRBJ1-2,CASSISSPVGGQGYTF,TGTGCCAGTAGTATTAGTTCACCCGTAGGGGGCCAAGGCTACACCTTC
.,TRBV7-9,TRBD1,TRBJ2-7,CASSPRTGPVYEQYF,TGTGCCAGCAGCCCCAGGACAGGGCCGGTCTACGAGCAGTACTTC
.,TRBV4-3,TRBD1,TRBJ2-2,CASSSRTGRTGELFF,TGCGCCAGCAGCTCTCGGACAGGGCGCACCGGGGAGCTGTTTTTT
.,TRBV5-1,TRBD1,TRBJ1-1,CASTGQANTEAFF,TGCGCCAGCACGGGACAGGCAAACACTGAAGCTTTCTTT
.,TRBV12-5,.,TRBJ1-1,CASGLVLGRNTEAFF,TGTGCTAGTGGTTTGGTACTGGGCAGGAACACTGAAGCTTTCTTT
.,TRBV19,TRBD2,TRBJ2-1,CASSSLAGSGEQFF,TGTGCCAGTAGTTCACTAGCGGGAAGCGGTGAGCAGTTCTTC
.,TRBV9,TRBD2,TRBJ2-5,CASSVAGGQETQYF,TGTGCCAGCAGCGTAGCGGGGGGGCAAGAGACCCAGTACTTC
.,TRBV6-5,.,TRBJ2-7,CASSFDSYEQYF,TGTGCCAGCAGTTTCGACAGCTACGAGCAGTACTTC
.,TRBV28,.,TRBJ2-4,CASSSHSVVAKNIQYF,TGTGCCAGCAGTTCCCACTCCGTGGTGGCCAAAAACATTCAGTACTTC
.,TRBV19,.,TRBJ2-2,CASSVQGSTGELFF,TGTGCCAGTAGTGTACAGGGAAGCACCGGGGAGCTGTTTTTT
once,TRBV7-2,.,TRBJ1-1,CASSLVPRMENTEAFF,TGTGCCAGCAGCTTAGTCCCCAGGATGGAGAACACTGAAGCTTTCTTT
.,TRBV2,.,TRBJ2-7,CASSEFGGGQDPYEQYF,TGTGCCAGCAGTGAATTTGGGGGGGGCCAGGACCCCTACGAGCAGTACTTC
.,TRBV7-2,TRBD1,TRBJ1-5,CASSDRGQPQHF,TGTGCCAGCAGCGACAGGGGGCAGCCCCAGCATTTT
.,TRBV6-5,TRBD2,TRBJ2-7,CASSYSRSGRDEQYF,TGTGCCAGCAGTTACTCCCGTAGCGGGAGGGACGAGCAGTACTTC
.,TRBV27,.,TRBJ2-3,CASSSRLVLDTQYF,TGTGCCAGCAGTTCCCGACTAGTTTTGGATACGCAGTATTTT
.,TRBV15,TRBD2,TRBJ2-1,CATSRDLLAGRDEQFF,TGTGCCACCAGCAGAGATTTACTAGCGGGACGCGATGAGCAGTTCTTC
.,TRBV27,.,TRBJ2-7,CASSSLRYEQYF,TGTGCCAGCAGTTCCCTCCGCTACGAGCAGTACTTC
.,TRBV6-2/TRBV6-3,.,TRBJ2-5,CASSYFRGSETQYF,TGTGCCAGCAGTTATTTTCGCGGGTCAGAGACCCAGTACTTC
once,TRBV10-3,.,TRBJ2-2,CAIRNVGGNTGELFF,TGTGCCATCAGGAACGTAGGGGGAAACACCGGGGAGCTGTTTTTT
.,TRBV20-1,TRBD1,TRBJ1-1,CSAREHRGLNTEAFF,TGCAGTGCTCGTGAACACAGGGGGCTGAACACTGAAGCTTTCTTT
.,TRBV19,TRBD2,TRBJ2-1,CASNIVGASGNYNEQFF,TGTGCCAGTAATATTGTTGGGGCTAGCGGGAACTACAATGAGCAGTTCTTC
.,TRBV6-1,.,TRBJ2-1,CASSPEGGSYNEQFF,TGTGCCAGCAGTCCTGAAGGGGGCTCCTACAATGAGCAGTTCTTC
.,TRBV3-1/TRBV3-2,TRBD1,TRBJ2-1,CASRRTGAYNEQFF,TGTGCCAGCAGACGGACAGGGGCTTACAATGAGCAGTTCTTC
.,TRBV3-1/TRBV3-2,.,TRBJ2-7,CASSQIFSYSYEQYF,TGTGCCAGCAGCCAAATCTTCAGTTACTCCTACGAGCAGTACTTC
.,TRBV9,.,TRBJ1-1,CASSNSLQVRPEAFF,TGTGCCAGCAGCAACTCGCTACAGGTCCGCCCTGAAGCTTTCTTT
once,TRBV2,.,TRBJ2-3,CASRGRGSTDTQYF,TGTGCCAGCAGAGGACGGGGAAGCACAGATACGCAGTATTTT
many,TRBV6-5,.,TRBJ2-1,CASSYQGPNEQFF,TGTGCCAGCAGTTACCAGGGCCCCAATGAGCAGTTCTTC
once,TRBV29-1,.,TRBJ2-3,CSAHRGGSVSDTQYF,TGCAGCGCTCACCGCGGGGGCTCGGTATCAGATACGCAGTATTTT
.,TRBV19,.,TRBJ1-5,CASNFASGQPQHF,TGTGCCAGTAACTTTGCTTCTGGTCAGCCCCAGCATTTT
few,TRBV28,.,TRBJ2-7,CASSGSGTTDGEQYF,TGTGCCAGCAGTGGATCCGGGACAACCGACGGCGAGCAGTACTTC